The 24 T cell receptor beta chains presented below share a single source sample, sequenced in a study of T cells in tuberculosis. Method: immunoSEQ multiplex PCR; TCRdb's copy keeps in-frame clones and lacks some. The table has more than 40,000 clones, roughly 94% seen once. The sequenced material came from PBMCs. All receptors come from a donor aged 10 to 29 with latent tuberculosis or without tuberculosis infection. Some clones in this sample may be carry-over from other donors' samples.

V gene TRBV27 combines with J gene TRBJ2-1; 13 nucleotides match TRBD2. The CDR3 is 17 residues long. Unmatched junction bases numbered 7, after V lost 1 base and J lost 7 bases. Germline values: CDR1 MNHEY, CDR2 SMNVEV (reference sequence). Written as DNA, the CDR3 is TGTGCCAGCAGTTTATATGGGCGGACTAGCGGGAGTAATGAGCAGTTCTTC. As protein: CASSLYGRTSGSNEQFF.

The chain links TRBV28 to TRBJ1-5; 7 bases match TRBD1. The trim removed 9 bases at V and 7 bases at J, leaving 9 bases unmatched. Germline CDR1 MDHEN, CDR2 SYDVKM. This CDR3 is 13 amino acids long. CDR3 sequence: CASRPTGVQPQHF. In nucleotides, the CDR3 is TGTGCCAGTCGCCCTACAGGGGTGCAGCCCCAGCATTTT.

The table lists this clone with a count of one. The chain carries TRBV27 and TRBJ2-2, with 10 bases fitting TRBD1. Trimming cost V 3 bases and J 4 bases; bases outside gene matches: 2. The CDR3 is made up of 15 amino acids. The germline V gene has CDR1 MNHEY and CDR2 SMNVEV (reference sequence). CDR3 DNA: TGTGCCAGCAGTTTTGGGACAGGGGTCACCGGGGAGCTGTTTTTT. It encodes CASSFGTGVTGELFF.

The chain joins TRBV28 to TRBJ2-1; 10 nucleotides align to TRBD2. There are 14 residues in the CDR3. Germline CDR1 is MDHEN and CDR2 is SYDVKM. The junction had 9 bases not matched to a gene; V was cut back by 10 bases and J by 6 bases. CDR3 DNA: TGTGCCACAAAACTGCTAGCGGGAGCCAATGAGCAGTTCTTC. Translating gives CATKLLAGANEQFF.

V and J are TRBV19 and TRBJ1-1, with 9 bases lining up with TRBD1. This CDR3 spans 17 amino acids. V lost 3 bases to trimming and J lost 5 bases; unmatched junction nucleotides: 13. The germline CDR1 and CDR2 sequences are LNHDA and SQIVND (reference sequence). CDR3 sequence reads: CASSIQGTGTGITEAFF. CDR3 sequence (DNA): TGTGCCAGTAGTATTCAGGGAACCGGGACAGGGATAACTGAAGCTTTCTTT. The entire variable domain, with the rest obtained from reference TRBV19 and TRBJ1-1, is as follows: DGGITQSPKYLFRKEGQNVTLSCEQNLNHDAMYWYRQDPGQGLRLIYYSQIVNDFQKGDIAEGYSVSREKKESFPLTVTSAQKNPTAFYLCASSIQGTGTGITEAFFGQGTRLTVV.

The chain employs TRBV18 and TRBJ2-3; D is possibly TRBD1 (5 bases). The CDR3 length is 15 residues. CDR1 and CDR2 from the germline V gene are KGHSH and LQKENI. With 3 bases removed from V and 1 base from J, the gap between germline ends came to 11 bases. This chain's CDR3 is CASSPTGLGTDTQYF. The DNA of the CDR3 is TGTGCCAGCTCACCCACAGGCCTTGGCACAGATACGCAGTATTTT.

This chain joins TRBV27 and TRBJ2-1, with D possibly TRBD2 on 7 matching bases. The CDR3 extends over 15 amino acids. CDR1 is MNHEY, CDR2 SMNVEV, per germline (reference sequence). Trimming took 4 bases from V and 8 from J, leaving 18 bases between them. The CDR3 sequence is CASSWVEPGGDEQFF. The CDR3 DNA reads TGTGCCAGCAGTTGGGTAGAGCCGGGGGGCGATGAGCAGTTCTTC.

CDR3 nucleotide sequence: TGTGCCAGTAGTAGGGGTAGCGGGAATGAGCAGTTCTTC. Translation: CASSRGSGNEQFF. The genes are TRBV19 and TRBJ2-1; 7 positions match TRBD2. This CDR3 has 13 amino acids. Germline CDR1 is LNHDA and CDR2 is SQIVND (reference sequence). The V segment lost 4 bases and the J segment 7 bases; nucleotides outside the gene matches: 4.

This chain links TRBV28 with TRBJ1-3; D not certain. Germline CDR1 is MDHEN and CDR2 is SYDVKM. V was trimmed by 9 bases and J by 0 bases, leaving 15 bases between them. This CDR3 has 15 residues. CDR3: CASRVSPSSGNTIYF. The CDR3 DNA follows: TGTGCCAGTCGGGTATCGCCGAGCTCTGGAAACACCATATATTTT. Filled out from reference TRBV28 and TRBJ1-3, the complete variable domain reads DVKVTQSSRYLVKRTGEKVFLECVQDMDHENMFWYRQDPGLGLRLIYFSYDVKMKEKGDIPEGYSVSREKKERFSLILESASTNQTSMYLCASRVSPSSGNTIYFGEGSWLTVV.

This clone was picked up one time. The CDR3 region has the DNA TGTGCCAGCAGCCAACCCGGGACAGGGGATTACGAGCAGTACTTC. Protein: CASSQPGTGDYEQYF. The rearrangement joins TRBV14 to TRBJ2-7; TRBD1 matches at 10 bases. The CDR3 sequence is 15 residues long. Germline values: CDR1 SGHDN, CDR2 FVKESK. The trim removed 2 bases at V and 4 bases at J, leaving 5 bases unmatched.

The chain employs TRBV27 and TRBJ1-2; 7 bases line up with TRBD1. The junction had 11 bases not matched to a gene; V was cut back by 4 bases and J by 3 bases. Germline CDR1 MNHEY, CDR2 SMNVEV (reference sequence). There are 16 residues in the CDR3. The CDR3 region has the DNA TGTGCCAGCAGTTCACAGACAGGGAGAGGGGACTATGGCTACACCTTC. This translates into CASSSQTGRGDYGYTF.

The chain recombines TRBV7-2 with TRBJ1-5; D is ambiguous. The length of the CDR3 is 15 residues. CDR1 SGHTA and CDR2 FQGNSA come from the germline V gene. V lost 2 bases to trimming and J lost 4 bases, with 12 bases between them. The CDR3 region is CASSLYLRRNQPQHF. CDR3 sequence (DNA): TGTGCCAGCAGCTTATATCTCCGGAGAAATCAGCCCCAGCATTTT.

The rearrangement joins TRBV28 to TRBJ2-7; 8 bases are shared with TRBD2. Trimming removed 1 base from V and 2 bases from J; junction bases left unmatched: 4. The CDR3 runs to 15 residues. The germline CDR1 and CDR2 sequences are MDHEN and SYDVKM. CDR3 DNA: TGTGCCAGCAGTTTATTGACTAGCGAAACCTACGAGCAGTACTTC. It yields the protein CASSLLTSETYEQYF.

The rearrangement links TRBV6-1 to TRBJ2-7, with 8 bases fitting TRBD2. Germline values: CDR1 MNHNS, CDR2 SASEGT. Trimming at V came to 2 bases and at J to 4 bases, leaving 13 bases not matched to a gene. The CDR3 totals 17 residues. The CDR3, as DNA: TGTGCCAGCAGTGAAAAAGGGGCCAGCGGGAGTGTATACGAGCAGTACTTC. This gives the protein CASSEKGASGSVYEQYF.

The rearrangement joins TRBV10-3 to TRBJ1-1; 8 bases are a match to TRBD1. The CDR3 consists of 14 residues. With 2 bases clipped from V and 6 bases from J, the junction kept 5 bases outside the gene matches. Germline V lookup: CDR1 ENHRY, CDR2 SYGVKD. The CDR3 here is CAISERTGSPEAFF. The CDR3 nucleotides read TGTGCCATCAGTGAGCGGACAGGGTCCCCTGAAGCTTTCTTT.

The chain employs TRBV4-2 and TRBJ1-1; possibly TRBD1 for D (5 bases). CDR1 LGHNA and CDR2 YNFKEQ come from the germline V gene. V lost 3 bases to trimming and J lost 0 bases, with 14 bases between them. This CDR3 has 16 amino acids. The CDR3 DNA reads TGTGCCAGCAGCCAGGTAAGGGGTACTCTGAACACTGAAGCTTTCTTT. It specifies CASSQVRGTLNTEAFF.

The chain employs TRBV18 and TRBJ2-5, with a possible D match to TRBD2 (6 bases). The CDR3 spans 13 residues. Germline assignment: CDR1 KGHSH and CDR2 LQKENI. Trimming took off 3 bases at V and 5 bases at J, with 10 bases between the two ends. The CDR3 reads CASSPPGVETQYF. CDR3 DNA: TGTGCCAGCTCACCCCCGGGGGTGGAGACCCAGTACTTC.

CDR3 nucleotides: TGTGCCAGCATCGGGAGTGGGCTCACAGATACGCAGTATTTT. This sequence encodes CASIGSGLTDTQYF. The chain is built from TRBV28 and TRBJ2-3; D is possibly TRBD2 (6 bases). The CDR3 contains 14 residues. Germline-derived CDR1 and CDR2 are MDHEN and SYDVKM. V shed 7 bases and J shed 2 bases, with 13 bases lying between them.

V gene TRBV28 combines with J gene TRBJ1-2; perhaps TRBD1 as D (5 bases). CDR1 MDHEN and CDR2 SYDVKM come from the germline V gene. The CDR3 totals 15 residues. The V end lost 5 bases, the J end lost 2 bases, and 15 bases lay between the germline ends. CDR3 region: CASSPPLGQNYGYTF. The CDR3 DNA sequence: TGTGCCAGCAGTCCCCCCCTGGGGCAGAACTATGGCTACACCTTC.

V usage is TRBV2 and J usage is TRBJ2-2; D is possibly TRBD1 (6 bases). The CDR3 is 16 amino acids. The germline V and J ends were trimmed by 2 bases and 4 bases, with 14 bases remaining between them. The germline V gene has CDR1 SNHLY and CDR2 FYNNEI. CDR3 sequence: CASSENRVGGTGELFF. The CDR3 coding sequence is TGTGCCAGCAGTGAAAATCGAGTAGGGGGCACCGGGGAGCTGTTTTTT.

The chain couples TRBV28 to TRBJ1-1; D ambiguous. The CDR3 covers 14 residues. The ends were cut back, 1 base at V and 0 bases at J, with 6 bases in the middle. Germline V gene sequence: CDR1 MDHEN, CDR2 SYDVKM. Here the CDR3 reads CASSLYSMNTEAFF. The CDR3 bases are TGTGCCAGCAGTTTATACTCTATGAACACTGAAGCTTTCTTT. The full variable domain, with the rest looked up from reference TRBV28 and TRBJ1-1, is DVKVTQSSRYLVKRTGEKVFLECVQDMDHENMFWYRQDPGLGLRLIYFSYDVKMKEKGDIPEGYSVSREKKERFSLILESASTNQTSMYLCASSLYSMNTEAFFGQGTRLTVV.

For this clone: One end of the junction does not line up with germline, which may come from a read error. V gene TRBV28 combines with J gene TRBJ2-4; 8 bases match TRBD1. CDR1 and CDR2 from the germline V gene are MDHEN and SYDVKM. The CDR3 is 16 amino acids. For the CDR3, the DNA is TGTGCCAGCAGTTTATACGCGGTGACAGGGGAGACTCGGATGTCCTTC. Amino acid sequence: CASSLYAVTGETRMSF. The whole variable domain, remainder taken from reference TRBV28 and TRBJ2-4, is DVKVTQSSRYLVKRTGEKVFLECVQDMDHENMFWYRQDPGLGLRLIYFSYDVKMKEKGDIPEGYSVSREKKERFSLILESASTNQTSMYLCASSLYAVTGETRMSFGAGTRLSVL.

The genes are TRBV10-3 and TRBJ2-1, with D possibly matching TRBD2 (6 bases). CDR3 size: 14 residues. Trimming pared 6 bases from V and 8 bases from J, leaving 17 bases between. The germline V gene encodes CDR1 ENHRY and CDR2 SYGVKD. The CDR3 here is CAIRGLLGFDEQFF. The CDR3 nucleotides are TGTGCCATCAGAGGACTATTAGGTTTCGATGAGCAGTTCTTC.

This clone was seen only once. The V and J genes are TRBV6-5 and TRBJ2-5; D gene unclear. V lost 0 bases and J 4 bases, leaving 15 bases between the germline ends. Germline assignment: CDR1 MNHEY and CDR2 SVGAGI. The length of the CDR3 is 16 residues. CDR3 sequence: CASSYSVFEVRETQYF. The CDR3 DNA sequence: TGTGCCAGCAGTTACTCGGTTTTTGAGGTGCGAGAGACCCAGTACTTC.